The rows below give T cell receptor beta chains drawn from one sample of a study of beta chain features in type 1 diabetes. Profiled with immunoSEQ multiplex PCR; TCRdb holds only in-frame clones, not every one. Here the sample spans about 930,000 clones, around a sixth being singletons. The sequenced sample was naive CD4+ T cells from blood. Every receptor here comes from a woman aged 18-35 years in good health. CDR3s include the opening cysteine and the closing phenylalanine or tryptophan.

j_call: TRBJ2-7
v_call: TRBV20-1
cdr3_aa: CSARIVEQYF

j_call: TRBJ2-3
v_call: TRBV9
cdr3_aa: CASSGNRVRDTQYF

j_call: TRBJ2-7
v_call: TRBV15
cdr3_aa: CATSRAWPRPYEQYF

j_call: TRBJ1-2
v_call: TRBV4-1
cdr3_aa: CASSRTGGDYGYTF

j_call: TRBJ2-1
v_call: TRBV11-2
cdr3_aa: CASSRTRDPFNEQFF

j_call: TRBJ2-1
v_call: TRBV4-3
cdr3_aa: CASSRTTSGSSYNEQFF

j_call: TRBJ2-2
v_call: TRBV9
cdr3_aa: CASSVGPNTGELFF

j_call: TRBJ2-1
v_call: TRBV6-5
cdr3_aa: CASSSYSYNEQFF

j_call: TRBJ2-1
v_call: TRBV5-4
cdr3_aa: CASSSWTKNYEQFF

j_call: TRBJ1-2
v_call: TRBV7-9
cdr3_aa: CASSRGQGLGYTF

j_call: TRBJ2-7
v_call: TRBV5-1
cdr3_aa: CASSPALGSSYEQYF

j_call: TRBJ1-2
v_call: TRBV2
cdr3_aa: CASSPGSYGYTF

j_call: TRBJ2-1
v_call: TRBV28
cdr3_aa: CASSTGGLDYNEQFF

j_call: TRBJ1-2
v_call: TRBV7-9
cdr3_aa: CASSHPTGFSPYGYTF

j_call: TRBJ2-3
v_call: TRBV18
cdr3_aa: CASSPGVSDTQYF

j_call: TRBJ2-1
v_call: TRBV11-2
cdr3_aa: CASSATGSGEQFF

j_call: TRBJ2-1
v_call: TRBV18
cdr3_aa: CASSPLGSYNEQFF

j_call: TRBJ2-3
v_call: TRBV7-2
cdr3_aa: CASSLVAGVVDTQYF

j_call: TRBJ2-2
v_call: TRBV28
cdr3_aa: CASSWAQEPGELFF

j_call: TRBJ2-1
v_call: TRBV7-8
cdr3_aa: CASSPIRGYNEQFF

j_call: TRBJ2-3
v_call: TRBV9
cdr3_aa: CASSVDGAVTDTQYF

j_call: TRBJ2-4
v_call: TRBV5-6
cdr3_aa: CASSSPAKNIQYF

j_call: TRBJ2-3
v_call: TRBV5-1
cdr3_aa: CASTVTGGDTQYF

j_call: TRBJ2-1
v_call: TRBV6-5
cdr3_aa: CASDPGLPYNEQFF

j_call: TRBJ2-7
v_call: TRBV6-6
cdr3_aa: CASSYSGTSAHEQYF

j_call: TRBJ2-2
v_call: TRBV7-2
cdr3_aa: CASSLVHSGELFF

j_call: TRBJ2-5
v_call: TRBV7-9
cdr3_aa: CASSLGVASGSQETQYF

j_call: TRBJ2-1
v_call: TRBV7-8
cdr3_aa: CASSVGRWGNEQFF

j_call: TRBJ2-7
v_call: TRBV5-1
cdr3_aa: CASSTGTNPTYEQYF

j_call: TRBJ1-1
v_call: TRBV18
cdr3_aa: CASSPPIPTEAFF

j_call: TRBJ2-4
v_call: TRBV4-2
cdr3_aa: CASSPGDLNIQYF

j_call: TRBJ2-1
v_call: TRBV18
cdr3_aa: CASSLGGSFHYNEQFF

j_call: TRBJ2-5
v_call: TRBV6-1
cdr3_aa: CASRMGQQETQYF